This T cell receptor beta chain was identified in a study of blood T cell repertoires in COVID-19. The CDR3 is 12 residues long. V lost 2 bases, J lost 3 bases, and 4 bases lay in between. Per germline, CDR1 LGHDT and CDR2 YNNKEL (reference sequence). TCRdb keeps only in-frame clones here, not all; method: immunoSEQ multiplex PCR. This sample has more than 150,000 clones, with about 85% found just once. The clonotype originates from an elderly woman with acute or convalescent COVID-19. Input material: peripheral blood. This chain links TRBV3-1 (or the pseudogene TRBV3-2) with TRBJ1-2, with D hard to call. The CDR3 nucleotides read TGTGCCAGCAGCCAAACAGACTATGGCTACACCTTC. This gives the protein CASSQTDYGYTF.